This entry features one TCR beta chain sequence. Its specificity is unknown. The entry originates in a study of long-term antiretroviral therapy in people with HIV. Study-level results: Post-ART diversity increased but stayed below transplant donor controls. Clones that expanded before ART (that is, prior to treatment) dominated the repertoire at all time points.

A minimum of one pre-ART and two post-ART PBMC samples existed for each donor. Run at survey level, the immunoSEQ assay was version v3.0. Each sample had sequencing targeting roughly 40,000-50,000 T-cell genomes. Assay used: immunoSEQ multiplex PCR; TCRdb lists only in-frame clones, some missing. The sample contains fewer than 25,000 clones, 87% of which appear only once. V gave up 7 bases and J gave up 4 bases, with 14 bases separating them. This CDR3 comprises 15 residues. CDR1 and CDR2 from the germline V gene are MDHEN and SYDVKM. This TCR came from a man aged 50 or older with HIV. The chain recombines TRBV28 with TRBJ1-6; D remains unclear. The source material was unsorted PBMCs, sampled 1.8 years before starting antiretroviral therapy. CDR3 in DNA: TGTGCCAGCATCCAGGCCGGGCCATATAATTCACCCCTCCACTTT. Translation gives CASIQAGPYNSPLHF.